These 10 T cell receptor beta chains share one sample of origin, sequenced in a study of CD8 T cells in ankylosing spondylitis. TCRdb reanalysed the 5' RACE reads using MiXCR and keeps one entry per CDR3 protein. Of approximately 300,000 distinct CDR3 sequences in the sample, more than 20% were seen once. Sequenced sample: blood, either unsorted or a sorted T cell fraction (not recorded which). Every receptor here comes from a female donor with ankylosing spondylitis or in good health (not recorded which).

The V call is TRBV6-5, the J call TRBJ1-3, with 8 bases lining up with TRBD1. V dropped 6 bases and J dropped 8; count of bases not matched to a gene: 15. This CDR3 is built from 16 residues. Germline V CDR1 and CDR2: MNHEY, SVGAGI. CDR3 DNA sequence: TGTGCCAGCAGAACCGACAGGGGCCCCTTTTCTGACACCATATATTTT. It yields the protein CASRTDRGPFSDTIYF.

A few counts support this clonotype. The chain employs TRBV6-6 and TRBJ2-1, with D possibly matching TRBD2 (5 bases). Germline loops: CDR1 MNHNY, CDR2 SVGAGI (reference sequence). The CDR3 is 13 amino acids. Deletions cut 5 bases from V and 12 bases from J, with 17 bases between. The chain's CDR3 is CASSRGRTAGQFF. CDR3 in DNA: TGTGCCAGCAGTCGCGGACGGACTGCCGGGCAGTTCTTC.

This clonotype was recorded once. The chain couples TRBV4-3 to TRBJ2-2; 10 bases line up with TRBD2. Germline values: CDR1 LGHNA, CDR2 YSLEER. V dropped 7 bases and J dropped 5; count of bases not matched to a gene: 13. CDR3 size: 17 residues. CDR3 protein: CASMISASGRITGELFF. The CDR3 coding sequence is TGCGCCAGCATGATATCCGCTAGCGGGAGAATTACCGGGGAGCTGTTTTTT.

This clonotype was seen at least ten times. This chain uses TRBV28 with TRBJ2-3; D unresolved. Germline CDR1 MDHEN, CDR2 SYDVKM. The CDR3 has 13 amino acids. The V end lost 4 bases, the J end lost 6 bases, and 11 bases lay between the germline ends. CDR3 in DNA: TGTGCCAGCAGTTCATCTCCCTCGGATACGCAGTATTTT. This sequence encodes CASSSSPSDTQYF. Full variable domain (rest looked up from reference TRBV28 and TRBJ2-3): DVKVTQSSRYLVKRTGEKVFLECVQDMDHENMFWYRQDPGLGLRLIYFSYDVKMKEKGDIPEGYSVSREKKERFSLILESASTNQTSMYLCASSSSPSDTQYFGPGTRLTVL.

The gene calls are TRBV4-3 and TRBJ2-3; 7 nucleotides align to TRBD2. Germline trimming cut 0 bases from V and 5 bases from J; bases unmatched to any gene: 8. Germline assignment: CDR1 LGHNA and CDR2 YSLEER. The CDR3 is made up of 16 amino acids. CDR3 bases: TGCGCCAGCAGCCAAGACGGGGGGACGGCCCTAGATACGCAGTATTTT. Translating it yields CASSQDGGTALDTQYF.

About this clonotype: The junction departs from germline at one end; a sequencing error may be responsible. The chain combines TRBV6-1 with TRBJ2-1; D is possibly TRBD2 (6 bases). CDR1 MNHNS and CDR2 SASEGT come from the germline V gene. There are 13 residues in the CDR3. Here the CDR3 DNA reads TGTGCCAGCAGCGGGACTTCCTCCAATGAGCAGTTCTTC. This translates into CASSGTSSNEQFF.

This clonotype was seen repeatedly, ten times or more. The CDR3 loop reads CASSLAGVSYNEQFF. The CDR3 DNA reads TGCGCCAGCAGCTTGGCGGGGGTTTCCTACAATGAGCAGTTCTTC. The gene calls are TRBV5-1 and TRBJ2-1; TRBD2 is a possible D gene (6 bases). This CDR3 contains 15 residues. V was pared by 0 bases and J by 1 base, with 8 bases between. Germline V lookup: CDR1 SGHRS, CDR2 YFSETQ.

The chain carries TRBV18 and TRBJ2-7, with D perhaps TRBD1 or TRBD2 (5 bases each). Germline CDR1 and CDR2: KGHSH and LQKENI. The germline V and J ends were trimmed by 6 bases and 3 bases, with 15 bases remaining between them. CDR3 length equals 14 residues. CDR3 in DNA: TGTGCCAGCTCTCTACAGGAGAGGGACTACGAGCAGTACTTC. Its translation is CASSLQERDYEQYF. The complete variable domain, with remaining parts taken from reference TRBV18 and TRBJ2-7, reads NAGVMQNPRHLVRRRGQEARLRCSPMKGHSHVYWYRQLPEEGLKFMVYLQKENIIDESGMPKERFSAEFPKEGPSILRIQQVVRGDSAAYFCASSLQERDYEQYFGPGTRLTVT.

In this sample, this clonotype turned up a few times. The CDR3 loop is CASSLGGLEQFF. The CDR3 bases are TGTGCCAGCAGCTTAGGGGGACTGGAGCAGTTCTTC. V usage is TRBV7-2 and J usage is TRBJ2-1; tentatively, D is TRBD2 (6 bases). The germline gives CDR1 SGHTA, CDR2 FQGNSA. This CDR3 contains 12 residues. The V end lost 1 base, the J end lost 10 bases, and 8 bases lay between the germline ends.

This clonotype was counted between two and nine times. The rearrangement links TRBV29-1 to TRBJ2-3; 7 nucleotides align to TRBD2. Germline assignment: CDR1 SQVTM and CDR2 ANQGSEA. The CDR3 extends over 15 amino acids. V shed 2 bases, J shed 1 base, and the junction held 6 bases outside the gene matches. CDR3 protein: CSVELLALRTDTQYF. The CDR3 bases are TGCAGCGTTGAACTACTAGCGCTCCGCACAGATACGCAGTATTTT.